The 25 T cell receptor beta chains below all came from one sample that was sequenced in a study of blood T cell repertoires in COVID-19. Sequencing was performed with immunoSEQ multiplex PCR; in TCRdb, only in-frame clones are kept and a portion is missing. The sample lists 40,000 to 50,000 clones; around 87% were seen once. The source material was peripheral blood. These receptors were obtained from a human donor in a cohort sampled during active COVID-19.

V is TRBV28 and J is TRBJ1-1; 7 bases fit TRBD1. Germline V gene data show CDR1 as MDHEN and CDR2 as SYDVKM. This CDR3 has 15 amino acids. Trimming removed 4 bases from V and 2 bases from J; junction bases left unmatched: 7. As DNA, the CDR3 is TGTGCCAGCAGTTCGCCAGGGACAGCCAACACTGAAGCTTTCTTT. Translation: CASSSPGTANTEAFF.

The V and J genes are TRBV27 and TRBJ1-5, with D hard to call. The ends were cut back, 1 base at V and 7 bases at J, with 11 bases in the middle. The CDR3 covers 14 residues. Per germline, CDR1 MNHEY and CDR2 SMNVEV (reference sequence). The CDR3 here is CASSLYPAGQPQHF. The CDR3 nucleotides read TGTGCCAGCAGTTTATACCCAGCAGGACAGCCCCAGCATTTT.

CDR3 in amino acids: CATSDSFSGSGTDTQYF. DNA for the CDR3: TGTGCCACCAGTGATTCCTTTAGCGGGAGTGGCACAGATACGCAGTATTTT. This chain uses TRBV24-1 with TRBJ2-3, with 9 positions matching TRBD2. V dropped 2 bases and J dropped 1; count of bases not matched to a gene: 6. Germline V gives CDR1 KGHDR, CDR2 SFDVKD. The CDR3 spans 17 residues.

This clone showed up just once. This chain uses TRBV3-1 (or the pseudogene TRBV3-2) with TRBJ2-1, with TRBD1 as a possible D gene (6 bases). V was pared by 5 bases and J by 6 bases, with 20 bases between. The germline CDR1 and CDR2 sequences are LGHDT and YNNKEL (reference sequence). The CDR3 is made up of 16 amino acids. This CDR3 reads CASSSPLVGAGNEQFF. Here the CDR3 DNA reads TGTGCCAGCAGCTCCCCCCTGGTGGGGGCGGGCAATGAGCAGTTCTTC.

V usage is TRBV3-1 (or the pseudogene TRBV3-2) and J usage is TRBJ2-7; 8 positions agree with TRBD2. The CDR3 is 16 amino acids. Per the germline V gene, CDR1 is LGHDT and CDR2 is YNNKEL (reference sequence). V lost 3 bases, J lost 0 bases, and 7 bases stayed unmatched. Here the CDR3 DNA reads TGTGCCAGCAGCCAGGCCGGGACTAGGAGCTCCTACGAGCAGTACTTC. Translation gives CASSQAGTRSSYEQYF.

The rearrangement uses TRBV16 and TRBJ1-2; D remains unclear. Germline values: CDR1 KGHSY, CDR2 FQNENV. Trimming removed 2 bases at V and 4 bases at J, with 8 bases between. CDR3 size: 13 residues. CDR3 nucleotide sequence: TGTGCCAGCAGCCAACATAACTCCTATGGCTACACCTTC. It yields the protein CASSQHNSYGYTF.

The CDR3 DNA reads as TGTGCCAGCAGCCGGACTAGCGGGGGCACCGGGGAGCTGTTTTTT. Translated: CASSRTSGGTGELFF. The chain has TRBV7-6 and TRBJ2-2; 13 nucleotides agree with TRBD2. V gave up 5 bases and J gave up 4 bases; unmatched junction bases: 1. The germline V gene encodes CDR1 SGHVS and CDR2 FNYEAQ. This CDR3 comprises 15 residues. The whole variable domain, remainder taken from reference TRBV7-6 and TRBJ2-2, is GAGVSQSPRYKVTKRGQDVALRCDPISGHVSLYWYRQALGQGPEFLTYFNYEAQQDKSGLPNDRFSAERPEGSISTLTIQRTEQRDSAMYRCASSRTSGGTGELFFGEGSRLTVL.

The chain combines TRBV5-1 with TRBJ2-1, with TRBD2 matching over 10 bases. This CDR3 has 16 amino acids. V lost 1 base and J lost 6; bases outside the gene matches: 7. In germline, CDR1 is SGHRS, CDR2 YFSETQ. CDR3 in DNA: TGCGCCAGCAGCTTGAGGTCAGCGGGAGGGGTCAATGAGCAGTTCTTC. This encodes CASSLRSAGGVNEQFF.

The chain uses TRBV7-9 and TRBJ1-2, with 9 bases aligning to TRBD1. V was pared by 4 bases and J by 5 bases, with 8 bases of the junction left unmatched. Germline values: CDR1 SEHNR, CDR2 FQNEAQ (reference sequence). CDR3 size: 15 residues. The CDR3 nucleotides are TGTGCCAGCAGCTCTCGGAGAGGGACAGGGTATGGCTACACCTTC. Protein: CASSSRRGTGYGYTF.

The chain carries TRBV10-3 and TRBJ1-1; D is unresolved. The CDR3 spans 11 residues. Germline loops: CDR1 ENHRY, CDR2 SYGVKD. V lost 3 bases and J 11 bases, leaving 10 bases between the germline ends. The CDR3 sequence: CAISEERGAFF. CDR3 nucleotides: TGTGCCATCAGTGAAGAAAGAGGCGCTTTCTTT.

The chain carries TRBV20-1 and TRBJ2-7; D ambiguous. CDR1 is DFQATT and CDR2 is SNEGSKA in the germline V gene (reference sequence). This CDR3 region has 13 residues. The V end was cut by 3 bases, the J end by 0 bases, with 9 bases between. The CDR3 loop is CSASGLSSYEQYF. For the CDR3, the DNA is TGCAGTGCTAGTGGCCTCAGCTCCTACGAGCAGTACTTC.

The table lists this clone with a count of one. This rearrangement joins TRBV29-1 to TRBJ2-7, with 11 bases lining up with TRBD2. The trim removed 8 bases at V and 2 bases at J, leaving 8 bases unmatched. The CDR3 has 14 amino acids. The germline V gene has CDR1 SQVTM and CDR2 ANQGSEA. The CDR3 is CSIGLAGKTYEQYF. The CDR3 bases are TGCAGCATAGGACTAGCGGGCAAAACCTACGAGCAGTACTTC.

J is TRBJ2-5 and V is TRBV30; weak D call: TRBD1 (6 bases). The CDR3 length is 14 residues. CDR1 and CDR2 (germline): GTSNPN, SVGIG (reference sequence). With 5 bases removed from V and 4 bases from J, the gap between germline ends came to 17 bases. CDR3 DNA: TGTGCCTGGGGTCCCGGACAGACAGGAGAGACCCAGTACTTC. This codes for CAWGPGQTGETQYF.

This chain links TRBV27 with TRBJ1-6; unclear D gene. The CDR3 contains 16 residues. Germline CDR1 MNHEY, CDR2 SMNVEV (reference sequence). V was clipped by 5 bases and J by 9 bases, with 20 bases between them. The CDR3 DNA sequence: TGTGCCAGCAGTCCCTCGTTCACGGGGATTGGTTCACCCCTCCACTTT. This sequence encodes CASSPSFTGIGSPLHF.

J is TRBJ2-6 and V is TRBV2; no clear D. Per germline, CDR1 SNHLY and CDR2 FYNNEI. V was shortened by 2 bases and J by 0 bases, with 5 bases between the two germline ends. CDR3 length: 15 residues. CDR3: CASSERSSGANVLTF. CDR3 bases: TGTGCCAGCAGTGAAAGGAGCTCTGGGGCCAACGTCCTGACTTTC. The variable domain in full, completed from reference TRBV2 and TRBJ2-6, reads EPEVTQTPSHQVTQMGQEVILRCVPISNHLYFYWYRQILGQKVEFLVSFYNNEISEKSEIFDDQFSVERPDGSNFTLKIRSTKLEDSAMYFCASSERSSGANVLTFGAGSRLTVL.

CDR3 loop: CAGKWDRGPFDSGNTIYF. Written as DNA, the CDR3 is TGTGCCGGGAAATGGGACAGGGGACCATTCGACTCTGGAAACACCATATATTTT. V is TRBV30 and J is TRBJ1-3; 10 bases are shared with TRBD1. The CDR3 runs 18 residues. Germline CDR1 and CDR2: GTSNPN and SVGIG (reference sequence). The ends lost 8 bases at V and 0 bases at J; junction bases unmatched: 16.

V is TRBV30 and J is TRBJ2-5, with 8 bases that match TRBD2. Germline CDR1 and CDR2: GTSNPN and SVGIG (reference sequence). The CDR3 contains 14 residues. The V segment lost 3 bases and the J segment 5 bases; nucleotides outside the gene matches: 8. The CDR3 reads CAWSNLAGGETQYF. As DNA, the CDR3 is TGTGCCTGGAGCAATCTAGCGGGCGGGGAGACCCAGTACTTC.

V gene TRBV19 combines with J gene TRBJ2-7, with a weak D call TRBD1 (5 bases). The CDR3 is 15 amino acids. Per germline, CDR1 LNHDA and CDR2 SQIVND (reference sequence). The ends were cut back, 2 bases at V and 3 bases at J, with 14 bases in the middle. This CDR3 reads CASSILAGRNYEQYF. The CDR3 DNA sequence: TGTGCCAGTAGTATATTGGCAGGGCGAAACTACGAGCAGTACTTC. Supplemented by reference TRBV19 and TRBJ2-7, the full variable domain reads DGGITQSPKYLFRKEGQNVTLSCEQNLNHDAMYWYRQDPGQGLRLIYYSQIVNDFQKGDIAEGYSVSREKKESFPLTVTSAQKNPTAFYLCASSILAGRNYEQYFGPGTRLTVT.

The chain joins TRBV27 to TRBJ2-2; 10 bases line up with TRBD1. Germline V gene data show CDR1 as MNHEY and CDR2 as SMNVEV (reference sequence). The length of the CDR3 is 17 residues. V was clipped by 5 bases and J by 5 bases; unmatched bases: 11. The DNA for the CDR3 is TGTGCCAGCAGTCCCCGACAGGGGGCGGTCTATACCGGGGAGCTGTTTTTT. It yields the protein CASSPRQGAVYTGELFF.

The rearrangement uses TRBV30 and TRBJ1-3; no reliable D call. This CDR3 comprises 12 residues. The V end lost 0 bases, the J end lost 7 bases, and 7 bases lay between the germline ends. Germline V gene data show CDR1 as GTSNPN and CDR2 as SVGIG (reference sequence). CDR3 sequence reads: CAWSVGGNTIYF. CDR3 nucleotides: TGTGCCTGGAGTGTTGGAGGGAACACCATATATTTT.

The chain links TRBV7-9 to TRBJ1-1; D call uncertain. CDR1 and CDR2 from the germline V gene are SEHNR and FQNEAQ (reference sequence). The CDR3 is 12 amino acids. The ends were cut back, 3 bases at V and 3 bases at J, with 5 bases in the middle. The CDR3 spells CASSFSDTEAFF. In DNA form, the CDR3 reads TGTGCCAGCAGCTTCTCCGACACTGAAGCTTTCTTT.

The CDR3 coding sequence is TGCAGCGTTGTACTAGCGAACTCCTACGAGCAGTACTTC. Residues: CSVVLANSYEQYF. The J gene is TRBJ2-7, the V gene TRBV29-1; TRBD2 agrees at 7 bases. CDR3 length equals 13 residues. J was trimmed by 0 bases and V by 4 bases; bases with no gene match: 3. Germline V gene lookup returns CDR1 SQVTM and CDR2 ANQGSEA.

The rearrangement uses TRBV27 and TRBJ2-1; 12 nucleotides line up with TRBD2. The germline gives CDR1 MNHEY, CDR2 SMNVEV (reference sequence). The CDR3 runs to 14 residues. Germline trimming cut 8 bases from V and 6 bases from J; bases unmatched to any gene: 5. The CDR3 spells CASRLAGGTNEQFF. DNA for the CDR3: TGTGCCAGCCGCCTAGCGGGAGGGACCAATGAGCAGTTCTTC.

J is TRBJ2-7 and V is TRBV6-5; a weak D match, TRBD2 (6 bases). The CDR3 consists of 15 residues. Germline V CDR1 and CDR2: MNHEY, SVGAGI. Between the trimmed V and J ends, which lost 7 bases and 2 bases, there was a span of 18 bases. In DNA, the CDR3 is TGTGCCAGCAAGTCTGTCGGGAGTCCCACCTACGAGCAGTACTTC. This codes for CASKSVGSPTYEQYF.

The chain has TRBV5-4 and TRBJ2-3; 8 nucleotides line up with TRBD2. CDR1 and CDR2 from the germline V gene are SGHNT and YYREEE (reference sequence). The CDR3 contains 15 residues. V shed 4 bases and J 5 bases; nucleotides not matched to a gene: 9. CDR3 in amino acids: CASSLPGLGGDTQYF. The DNA of the CDR3 is TGTGCCAGCAGCCTGCCGGGACTAGGAGGAGATACGCAGTATTTT.